Detailed here is one TCR beta chain. As processed by the authors: Amplifying reference gene primers gave estimates of nucleated cell counts. Profiled with immunoSEQ multiplex PCR; TCRdb holds only in-frame clones, not every one. The V and J calls and the clone size are those of that table, but D and trimming were determined from the DNA. The sample has more than 300,000 clones; 90% are singletons. The sample originates from a study of blood T cell repertoires in COVID-19. Study-wide background: Acute-phase and convalescent COVID-19 samples originated in the United States, Italy and Spain. Sources were T cells, B-cell-depleted T cells, or PBMCs; the material itself was cDNA or gDNA.

In Seattle, patients joined the study during active infection and were tracked longitudinally. This CDR3 is built from 13 residues. V lost 4 bases and J 5 bases, leaving 11 bases between the germline ends. Germline lookup yields CDR1 SGDLS and CDR2 YYNGEE. The sequence derives from a woman between 35 and 50 years old with COVID-19, enrolled during active disease. This chain links TRBV9 with TRBJ2-3, with unresolved D. The sample comprised peripheral blood. CDR3 nucleotides: TGTGCCAGCAGCCCACCATTAGAAGATACGCAGTATTTT. Translating it yields CASSPPLEDTQYF.